This TCR beta chain originates from a study of OX40 agonist ivuxolimab in advanced cancers. In the study overall: Partial responses were achieved by three patients, of whom one had hepatocellular carcinoma and two had cutaneous melanoma.

Findings and limits, study-wide: Those patients achieving a partial response at 0.1-3.0 mg/kg showed among the lowest clonal expansion.

V was trimmed by 0 bases and J by 5 bases, leaving 12 bases between them. The V gene's germline CDR1 is LGHNA and CDR2 YSLEER. The CDR3 consists of 15 residues. The assay was immunoSEQ multiplex PCR, and TCRdb's table has in-frame clones only and misses some. The data hold around 40,000 clones, with 75% to 85% observed a single time. Details on this clone: Its target is unknown.

The sequence came from an adult with an advanced solid tumor such as melanoma, head and neck, liver or kidney cancer. This chain uses TRBV4-3 with TRBJ2-3; D is possibly TRBD1 (6 bases). Here the sequenced sample was CD4+ or CD8+ T cells sorted from blood, taken in a trial of the OX40 agonist ivuxolimab. This chain's CDR3 is CASSQDRTEGDTQYF. In nucleotides, the CDR3 is TGCGCCAGCAGCCAAGATAGGACAGAGGGAGATACGCAGTATTTT.